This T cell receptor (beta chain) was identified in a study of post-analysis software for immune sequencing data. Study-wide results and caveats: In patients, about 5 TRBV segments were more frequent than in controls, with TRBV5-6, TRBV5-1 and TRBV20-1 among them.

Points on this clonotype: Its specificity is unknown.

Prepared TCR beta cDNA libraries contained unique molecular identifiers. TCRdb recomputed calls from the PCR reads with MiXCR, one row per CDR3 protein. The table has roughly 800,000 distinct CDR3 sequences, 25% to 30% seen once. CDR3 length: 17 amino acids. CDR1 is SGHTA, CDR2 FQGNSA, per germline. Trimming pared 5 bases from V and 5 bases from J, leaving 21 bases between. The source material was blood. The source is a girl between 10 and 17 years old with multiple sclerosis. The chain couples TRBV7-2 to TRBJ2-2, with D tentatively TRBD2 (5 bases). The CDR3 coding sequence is TGTGCCAGCAGCCCTACGTGGAGCGGAGGCGGAACCGGGGAGCTGTTTTTT. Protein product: CASSPTWSGGGTGELFF.